The 21 T cell receptor beta chains below were found in one sample sequenced in a study of early T cells in non-severe SARS-CoV-2 infection. From the 5' RACE reads, TCRdb called clonotypes with MiXCR, one entry per CDR3 protein. This sample yields roughly 26,000 distinct CDR3 sequences, of which just over 4% are seen a single time; more than 5.5% belongs to the top ten. Material for sequencing was whole blood. These receptors were obtained from an adult who was a healthcare worker with PCR-confirmed SARS-CoV-2 infection or an uninfected control (not recorded which).

The gene calls are TRBV11-2 and TRBJ2-1; maybe TRBD2 (6 bases). This CDR3 spans 14 amino acids. Trimming pared 5 bases from V and 2 bases from J, leaving 10 bases between. Germline loops: CDR1 SGHAT, CDR2 FQNNGV. As DNA, the CDR3 is TGTGCCAGCAGCCCGCGGGACGCCTACAATGAGCAGTTCTTC. Protein product: CASSPRDAYNEQFF.

The genes are TRBV18 and TRBJ1-2, with no clear D. Germline lookup yields CDR1 KGHSH and CDR2 LQKENI. This CDR3 spans 14 amino acids. V gave up 2 bases and J gave up 4 bases, with 11 bases separating them. The CDR3 loop reads CASSPNAGVYGYTF. In nucleotides, the CDR3 is TGTGCCAGCTCACCAAATGCGGGCGTCTATGGCTACACCTTC.

This clonotype has at least ten counts. The chain has TRBV7-2 and TRBJ1-1; D not resolved. Germline V CDR1 and CDR2: SGHTA, FQGNSA. The CDR3 is made up of 13 amino acids. The V end lost 5 bases, the J end lost 2 bases, and 9 bases lay between the germline ends. The CDR3 DNA reads as TGTGCCAGCAGCCTGACGGTCAACACTGAAGCTTTCTTT. Translating gives CASSLTVNTEAFF.

This clonotype occurred many times. The rearrangement links TRBV7-2 to TRBJ2-5, with 8 bases aligning to TRBD1. Trimming at V came to 5 bases and at J to 7 bases, leaving 6 bases not matched to a gene. The germline gives CDR1 SGHTA, CDR2 FQGNSA. This CDR3 has 13 amino acids. CDR3 in DNA: TGTGCCAGCAGCACCGGACAGGGCGTGACCCAGTACTTC. Protein: CASSTGQGVTQYF.

This clonotype appeared many times. The chain carries TRBV4-2 and TRBJ2-7; 11 bases are a match to TRBD1. This CDR3 comprises 14 residues. Losses at the gene ends were 4 bases for V and 6 bases for J; bases not matched to a gene: 5. From germline, CDR1 is LGHNA and CDR2 YNFKEQ. The CDR3 reads CASSRGQGAGEQYF. DNA of the CDR3: TGTGCCAGCAGCCGTGGACAGGGGGCTGGCGAGCAGTACTTC.

This rearrangement joins TRBV7-2 to TRBJ2-7; 14 nucleotides align to TRBD2. CDR3 length: 16 amino acids. V lost 4 bases to trimming and J lost 2 bases; unmatched junction nucleotides: 4. In germline, CDR1 is SGHTA, CDR2 FQGNSA. CDR3 sequence reads: CASSSWTSGGTYEQYF. DNA of the CDR3: TGTGCCAGCAGCTCGTGGACTAGCGGGGGGACCTACGAGCAGTACTTC.

The chain employs TRBV20-1 and TRBJ2-1, with a possible D match to TRBD1 (5 bases). V was pared by 0 bases and J by 6 bases, with 12 bases between. The CDR3 sequence is 14 residues long. The germline CDR1 and CDR2 sequences are DFQATT and SNEGSKA (reference sequence). The CDR3 coding sequence is TGCAGTGCTAGAGATCCGCAGGGAAGCAATGAGCAGTTCTTC. The encoded protein is CSARDPQGSNEQFF.

In this sample, this clonotype turned up many times. The CDR3 loop is CASSAGGKEKLFF. CDR3 bases: TGTGCCAGCAGCGCAGGGGGAAAAGAAAAACTGTTTTTT. This chain links TRBV7-9 with TRBJ1-4; 7 positions agree with TRBD1. CDR3 length: 13 residues. J gave up 8 bases and V 5 bases, and 5 bases lay outside the gene matches. From germline, CDR1 is SEHNR and CDR2 FQNEAQ (reference sequence). The variable domain in full, with the rest retrieved from reference TRBV7-9 and TRBJ1-4, is DTGVSQNPRHKITKRGQNVTFRCDPISEHNRLYWYRQTLGQGPEFLTYFQNEAQLEKSRLLSDRFSAERPKGSFSTLEIQRTEQGDSAMYLCASSAGGKEKLFFGSGTQLSVL.

This clonotype has ten or more counts. The rearrangement joins TRBV5-1 to TRBJ2-3; TRBD2 is a possible D gene (6 bases). The germline V and J ends were trimmed by 1 base and 0 bases, with 12 bases remaining between them. Germline V gives CDR1 SGHRS, CDR2 YFSETQ. The length of the CDR3 is 16 residues. CDR3 loop: CASSLPPSASTDTQYF. CDR3 bases: TGCGCCAGCAGCTTGCCTCCTAGCGCTAGCACAGATACGCAGTATTTT.

There are many counts of this clonotype. This rearrangement joins TRBV18 to TRBJ1-2; D unresolved. From germline, CDR1 is KGHSH and CDR2 LQKENI. The ends were cut back, 2 bases at V and 8 bases at J, with 18 bases in the middle. The CDR3 runs 15 residues. DNA of the CDR3: TGTGCCAGCTCACCAACCCCCATTAACGTTGGGGGCTACACCTTC. Its protein product is CASSPTPINVGGYTF.

The rearrangement links TRBV7-9 to TRBJ2-7; perhaps TRBD2 as D (6 bases). This CDR3 has 16 residues. The germline CDR1 and CDR2 sequences are SEHNR and FQNEAQ (reference sequence). V was shortened by 1 base and J by 3 bases, with 16 bases between the two germline ends. CDR3: CASSLGTPTSVYEQYF. In DNA, the CDR3 is TGTGCCAGCAGCTTAGGGACCCCGACTAGTGTCTACGAGCAGTACTTC.

This clonotype is categorized as medium-sized. The chain is built from TRBV6-1 and TRBJ1-5; D is possibly TRBD1 (5 bases). V was trimmed by 2 bases and J by 5 bases, leaving 10 bases between them. The germline V gene encodes CDR1 MNHNS and CDR2 SASEGT. CDR3 length equals 14 residues. CDR3 nucleotides: TGTGCCAGCAGTGAACGGGGCACCGATCAGCCCCAGCATTTT. It encodes CASSERGTDQPQHF.

This clonotype was detected ten times or more. J is TRBJ1-6 and V is TRBV12-3 or TRBV12-4; 8 nucleotides match TRBD1. There are 17 residues in the CDR3. Germline trimming cut 5 bases from V and 6 bases from J; bases unmatched to any gene: 12. Here the CDR3 reads CASSPPRGRDANSPLHF. In DNA form, the CDR3 reads TGTGCCAGCAGTCCTCCCAGGGGGCGAGACGCTAATTCACCCCTCCACTTT.

Many counts were recorded for this clonotype. This chain links TRBV5-5 with TRBJ1-5; D is undetermined. The CDR3 length is 14 residues. The germline V gene encodes CDR1 SGHKS and CDR2 YYEKEE (reference sequence). V gave up 0 bases and J gave up 2 bases, with 6 bases separating them. The CDR3 loop is CASSLVGGNQPQHF. The CDR3 DNA sequence: TGTGCCAGCAGCTTGGTGGGTGGCAATCAGCCCCAGCATTTT.

This clonotype was counted many times. CDR3 amino acids: CASSVEVGAYEQYF. For the CDR3, the DNA is TGTGCCAGCAGCGTAGAAGTGGGAGCCTACGAGCAGTACTTC. V and J are TRBV9 and TRBJ2-7; D might be TRBD2 (5 bases). The V and J ends lost 0 bases and 2 bases respectively, with 9 bases between them. CDR3 length equals 14 residues. Germline V lookup: CDR1 SGDLS, CDR2 YYNGEE.

This clonotype was counted at least ten times. This chain joins TRBV11-2 and TRBJ2-1, with D maybe TRBD1 (6 bases). This CDR3 has 13 amino acids. With 2 bases removed from V and 5 bases from J, the gap between germline ends came to 7 bases. Per the germline V gene, CDR1 is SGHAT and CDR2 is FQNNGV. As DNA, the CDR3 is TGTGCCAGCAGCTTACGACAGGACAATGAGCAGTTCTTC. Its translation: CASSLRQDNEQFF. Based on the CDR3 plus reference TRBV11-2 and TRBJ2-1, the full variable domain is EAGVAQSPRYKIIEKRQSVAFWCNPISGHATLYWYQQILGQGPKLLIQFQNNGVVDDSQLPKDRFSAERLKGVDSTLKIQPAKLEDSAVYLCASSLRQDNEQFFGPGTRLTVL.

This clonotype has at least ten counts. The chain has TRBV7-8 and TRBJ2-6, with D perhaps TRBD1 (6 bases). The CDR3 loop spans 15 amino acids. V was shortened by 5 bases and J by 0 bases, with 8 bases between the two germline ends. Looked up from germline, CDR1 is SGHVS and CDR2 is FQNEAQ. The CDR3 DNA sequence: TGTGCCAGCAGCATGGACAGCTCTGGGGCCAACGTCCTGACTTTC. This codes for CASSMDSSGANVLTF.

V gene TRBV29-1 combines with J gene TRBJ2-7; a weak D match, TRBD2 (5 bases). This CDR3 has 14 residues. With 3 bases removed from V and 2 bases from J, the gap between germline ends came to 14 bases. The germline V gene has CDR1 SQVTM and CDR2 ANQGSEA. The CDR3 DNA is TGCAGCGTTGAGGCGACGGACTCACCCTACGAGCAGTACTTC. This codes for CSVEATDSPYEQYF.

This clonotype turned up a few times. The chain couples TRBV20-1 to TRBJ2-3, with 9 bases identical to TRBD2. The ends lost 5 bases at V and 6 bases at J; junction bases unmatched: 9. Per the germline V gene, CDR1 is DFQATT and CDR2 is SNEGSKA (reference sequence). The CDR3 has 14 amino acids. As DNA, the CDR3 is TGCAGTGCTCCCCAGCGGGAGGCCGGGGATACGCAGTATTTT. Amino acids: CSAPQREAGDTQYF.

This clonotype was picked up many times. V gene TRBV5-1 combines with J gene TRBJ1-2; no clear D. The CDR3 runs to 15 residues. The germline gives CDR1 SGHRS, CDR2 YFSETQ. Trimming took 3 bases from V and 4 from J, leaving 16 bases between them. CDR3 protein: CASSSLDGGSYGYTF. DNA for the CDR3: TGCGCCAGCAGCTCCCTGGACGGAGGCTCCTATGGCTACACCTTC.

With regard to this clonotype: This may arise from a read error, as a much more abundant clone is one base away. The gene calls are TRBV4-2 and TRBJ2-1, with 8 bases identical to TRBD2. The CDR3 contains 15 residues. Germline CDR1 is LGHNA and CDR2 is YNFKEQ. CDR3 sequence (DNA): TGTGCCAGCAGCCAAGGTAGCGGGGTCTACAATGAGCGGTTCTTC. Its translation is CASSQGSGVYNERFF.